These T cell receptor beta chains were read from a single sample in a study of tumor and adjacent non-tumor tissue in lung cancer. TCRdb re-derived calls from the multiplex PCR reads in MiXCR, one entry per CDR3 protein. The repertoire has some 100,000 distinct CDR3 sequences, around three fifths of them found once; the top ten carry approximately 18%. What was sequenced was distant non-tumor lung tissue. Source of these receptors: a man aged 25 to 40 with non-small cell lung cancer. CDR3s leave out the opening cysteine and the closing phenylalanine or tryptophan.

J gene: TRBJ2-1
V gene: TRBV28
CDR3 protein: ASRYSGIYNEQF

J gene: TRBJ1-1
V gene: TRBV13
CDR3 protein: ASSSNRGNTEAF

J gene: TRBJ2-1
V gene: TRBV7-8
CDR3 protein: ANSLGGLNEQF

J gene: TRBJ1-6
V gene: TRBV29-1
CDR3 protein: SVRTGGDSPLH

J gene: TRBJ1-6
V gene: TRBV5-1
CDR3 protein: ANSMGQGESSPLH

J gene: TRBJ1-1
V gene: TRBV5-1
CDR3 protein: ASSGDRSNPEAF

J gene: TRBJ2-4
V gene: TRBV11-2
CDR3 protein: VSSFTDRGHIQY

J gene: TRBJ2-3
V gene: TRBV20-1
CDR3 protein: SAVDRLLLDTQY

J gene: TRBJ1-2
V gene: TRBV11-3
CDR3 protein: ASSLTPGGYT

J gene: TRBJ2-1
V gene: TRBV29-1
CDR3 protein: SGTINNEQF

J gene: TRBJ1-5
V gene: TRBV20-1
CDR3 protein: SAMGISNQPQH

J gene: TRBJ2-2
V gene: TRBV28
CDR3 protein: ASSSPGEKSGELF

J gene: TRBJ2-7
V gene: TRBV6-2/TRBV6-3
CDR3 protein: ASNYGGRSQAYEQY

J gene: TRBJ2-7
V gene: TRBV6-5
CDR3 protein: ASSLGRGSSYEQY

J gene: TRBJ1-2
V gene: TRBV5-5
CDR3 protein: ACSYPRMDGYT

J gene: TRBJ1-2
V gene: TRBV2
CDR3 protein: ASSAVSLKAYGYT

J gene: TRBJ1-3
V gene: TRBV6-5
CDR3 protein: ASSYSSESSGNTIY

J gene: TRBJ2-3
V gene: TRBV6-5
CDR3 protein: ASNQARMGTDAQY

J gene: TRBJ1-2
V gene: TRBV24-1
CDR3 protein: ATSRTGPESGYT

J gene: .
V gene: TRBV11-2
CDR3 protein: ARSLDRAEQY

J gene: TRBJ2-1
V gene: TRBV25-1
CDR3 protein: ASSETGGLYNEQI

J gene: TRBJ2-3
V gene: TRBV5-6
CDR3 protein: ASSPAALFGTDTQY

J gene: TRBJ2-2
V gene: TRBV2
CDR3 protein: ASGRTGSTGELF

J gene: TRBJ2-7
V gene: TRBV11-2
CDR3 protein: ASRSGGGTYEQY

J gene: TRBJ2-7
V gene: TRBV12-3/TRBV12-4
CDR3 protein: ASSSRQVFYEQY

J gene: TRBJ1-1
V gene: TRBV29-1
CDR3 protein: IALTQGADTEAF

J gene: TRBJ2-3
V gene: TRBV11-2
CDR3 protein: ASSLVGTVGDTQY

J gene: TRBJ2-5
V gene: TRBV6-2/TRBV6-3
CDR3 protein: ANSFPAFQRIGEETQY

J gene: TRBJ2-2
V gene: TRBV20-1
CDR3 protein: SARDGQGANTGKLF

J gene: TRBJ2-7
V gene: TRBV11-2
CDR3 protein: ASSLWGGLYKQY

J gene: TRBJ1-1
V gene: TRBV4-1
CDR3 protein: ASSQEPGTLNTEAF

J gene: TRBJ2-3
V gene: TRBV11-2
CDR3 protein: VSGPRAGSTDTQY

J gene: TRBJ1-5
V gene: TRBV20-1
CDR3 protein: SARDPLGRYSNQPQH

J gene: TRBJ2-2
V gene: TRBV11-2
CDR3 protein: ASSLELAGETRELF

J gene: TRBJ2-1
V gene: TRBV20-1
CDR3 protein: SARPAGHNEQF

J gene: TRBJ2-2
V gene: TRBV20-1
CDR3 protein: SATGGTGELF

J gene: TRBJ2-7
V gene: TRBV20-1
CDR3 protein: STRNNQGAYEQY

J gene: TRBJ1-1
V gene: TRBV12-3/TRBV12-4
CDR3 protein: ASSLRFEAF

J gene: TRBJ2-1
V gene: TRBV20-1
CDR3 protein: SALPTSGGGNEQF

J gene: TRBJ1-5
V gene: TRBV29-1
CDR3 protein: SVGQGGNQPQH

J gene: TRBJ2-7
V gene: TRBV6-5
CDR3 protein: ASRSQGPPYEQY

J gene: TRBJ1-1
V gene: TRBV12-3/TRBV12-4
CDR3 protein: ASSLPDRAQAF

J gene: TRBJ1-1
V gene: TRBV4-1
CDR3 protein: SSSQDLGVNTEAF

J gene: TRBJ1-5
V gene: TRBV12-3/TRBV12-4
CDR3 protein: ASSPQRHQPQH

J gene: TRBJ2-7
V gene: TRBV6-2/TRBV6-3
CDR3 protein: ASSYPLTGRRSYDQY

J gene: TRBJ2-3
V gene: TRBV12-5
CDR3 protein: ASGLGTGTDTQY

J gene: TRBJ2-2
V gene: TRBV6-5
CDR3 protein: ASSAWESRSGELF

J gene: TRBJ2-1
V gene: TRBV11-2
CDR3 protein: DSSLILAGIHEQL

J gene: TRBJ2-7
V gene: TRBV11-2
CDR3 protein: ASRSGLTNYEQY

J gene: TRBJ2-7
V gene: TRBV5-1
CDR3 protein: ASSPTSRSSYEQY

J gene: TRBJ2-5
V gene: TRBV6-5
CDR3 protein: ASSASGYQETQY

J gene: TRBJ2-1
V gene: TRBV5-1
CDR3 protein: ASSRDGSNEQF

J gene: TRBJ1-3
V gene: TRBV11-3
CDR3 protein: ANSTQETSGNTIY

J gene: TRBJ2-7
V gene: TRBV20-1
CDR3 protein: SGTGSSYEQY

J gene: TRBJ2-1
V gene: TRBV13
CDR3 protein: ASSFLTSGGNEQF

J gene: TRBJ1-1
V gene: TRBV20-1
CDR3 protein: SAHPGGIETL

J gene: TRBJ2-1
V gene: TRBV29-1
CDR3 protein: SVEIGQGANEQF